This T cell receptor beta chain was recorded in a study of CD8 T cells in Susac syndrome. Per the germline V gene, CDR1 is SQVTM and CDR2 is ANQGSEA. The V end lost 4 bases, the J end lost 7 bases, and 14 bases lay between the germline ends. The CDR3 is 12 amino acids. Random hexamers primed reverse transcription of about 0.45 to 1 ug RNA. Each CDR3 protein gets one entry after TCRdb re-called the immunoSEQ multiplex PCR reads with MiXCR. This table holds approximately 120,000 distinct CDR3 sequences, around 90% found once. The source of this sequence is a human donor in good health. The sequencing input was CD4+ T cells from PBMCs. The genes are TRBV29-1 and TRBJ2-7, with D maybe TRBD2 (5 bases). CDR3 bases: TGCAGCGTTGCTACGGACTTCGGGGAGCAGTACTTC. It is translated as CSVATDFGEQYF.